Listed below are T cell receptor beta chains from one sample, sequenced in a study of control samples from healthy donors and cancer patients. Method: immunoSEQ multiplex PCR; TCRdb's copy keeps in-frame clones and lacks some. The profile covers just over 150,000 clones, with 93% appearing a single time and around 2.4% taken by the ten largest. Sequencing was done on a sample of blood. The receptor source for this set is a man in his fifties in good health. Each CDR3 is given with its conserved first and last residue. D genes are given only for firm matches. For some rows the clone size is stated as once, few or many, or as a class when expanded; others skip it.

TGTGCCAGCAGCTTAGATGGGCTAGCGGGCAACACCGGGGAGCTGTTTTTT	CASSLDGLAGNTGELFF	-	TRBD2	TRBV11-2	TRBJ2-2
TGTGCCAGCAGCTTAGCCCACCTGACTAGCGGGGGGTTCTACGAGCAGTACTTC	CASSLAHLTSGGFYEQYF	-	TRBD2	TRBV7-2	TRBJ2-7
TGTGCCAGCAGCAGATTACAGGGGATTGAAGGCTACACCTTC	CASSRLQGIEGYTF	-	TRBD1	TRBV5-4	TRBJ1-2
TGCAGCGTTGGAGGGGTCACTGAAGCTTTCTTT	CSVGGVTEAFF	-	-	TRBV29-1	TRBJ1-1
TGCGCCAGCAGCTACTACAATGAGCAGTTCTTC	CASSYYNEQFF	-	-	TRBV5-1	TRBJ2-1
TGCGCCAGCAGCTTGGCCCCCGGGACTAACATCTACGAGCAGTACTTC	CASSLAPGTNIYEQYF	-	TRBD2	TRBV5-1	TRBJ2-7
TGTGCCAGCAGTTACAGGGATATCAAGCAGTTCTTC	CASSYRDIKQFF	-	-	TRBV12-3/TRBV12-4	TRBJ2-1
TGTGCCAGCAGTTACGGACGGAAGAATAATTCACCCCTCCACTTT	CASSYGRKNNSPLHF	-	-	TRBV6-5	TRBJ1-6
TGTGCCAGCAGGGAGTACGGGGGTGGCTACACCTTC	CASREYGGGYTF	once	-	TRBV6-5	TRBJ1-2
TGTGCCTGGAGTACGGGTCGAATCGCTTTCTTT	CAWSTGRIAFF	-	-	TRBV30	TRBJ1-1
TGCGCCAGCAGCTTGAAACCGGGACAGAGCTCCTATAATTCACCCCTCCACTTT	CASSLKPGQSSYNSPLHF	-	TRBD1	TRBV5-1	TRBJ1-6
TGCGCCAGCAGTCAGAACAGTCATCAGCCCCAGCATTTT	CASSQNSHQPQHF	-	-	TRBV10-2	TRBJ1-5
TGCGCCAGCAGCCAAGACCCGACAGGGGGCAACTATGGCTACACCTTC	CASSQDPTGGNYGYTF	once	TRBD1	TRBV4-1	TRBJ1-2
TGTGCCAGCAGTTTTGGCTATGAGCAGTTCTTC	CASSFGYEQFF	-	-	TRBV12-3/TRBV12-4	TRBJ2-1
TGTGCCAGCAGCGGTAAGGACTCAACGAACGCTCCCTACGAGCAGTACTTC	CASSGKDSTNAPYEQYF	-	-	TRBV13	TRBJ2-7
TGTGCCACCAGTGAGTCTGCTGGAAACACCATATATTTT	CATSESAGNTIYF	-	-	TRBV24-1	TRBJ1-3
TGTGCCAGCAGCTGGAAAGGGGCTAATGAAAAACTGTTTTTT	CASSWKGANEKLFF	-	-	TRBV3-1/TRBV3-2	TRBJ1-4
TGTGCCAGCAGTTACGGGACAGGGTGGTCAGATACGCAGTATTTT	CASSYGTGWSDTQYF	-	TRBD1	TRBV6-5	TRBJ2-3
TGTGCCAGCAGTCAAGGACAGCCCTACGAGCAGTACTTC	CASSQGQPYEQYF	-	-	TRBV13	TRBJ2-7
TGTGCCAGCAGCTTGTGGACAGGGGCAGGGGCCAACGTCCTGACTTTC	CASSLWTGAGANVLTF	-	TRBD1	TRBV5-6	TRBJ2-6
TGTGCCAGCAGCCGCGACCCCCTAAACGGAGAGACCCAGTACTTC	CASSRDPLNGETQYF	-	-	TRBV5-4	TRBJ2-5
TGTGCCAGCAGGGGGGGGCTAGCGGGAGCCGCAGATACGCAGTATTTT	CASRGGLAGAADTQYF	once	TRBD2	TRBV2	TRBJ2-3
TGTGCCAGCAGCGTAGGGGAAAACTACAATGAGCAGTTCTTC	CASSVGENYNEQFF	-	-	TRBV9	TRBJ2-1
TGTGCCAGTAGTACCGCCGCGGGTTCCTACGAGCAGTACTTC	CASSTAAGSYEQYF	few	-	TRBV19	TRBJ2-7
TGCGCCAGCAGCTTGGAGGGCGTGAGGGTCAATGAGCAGTTCTTC	CASSLEGVRVNEQFF	-	-	TRBV5-1	TRBJ2-1
TGTGCCAGCAGCCCCGGACTAGCGGCCCTGGTAGATACGCAGTATTTT	CASSPGLAALVDTQYF	-	TRBD2	TRBV3-1/TRBV3-2	TRBJ2-3
TGTGCCAGCAGCCATTCAGGGGGCGGGCAGCCCCAGCATTTT	CASSHSGGGQPQHF	-	TRBD1	TRBV14	TRBJ1-5
TGCGCCAGCAGCCAAGAGGGGGACAGATATAGCAATCAGCCCCAGCATTTT	CASSQEGDRYSNQPQHF	few	TRBD1	TRBV4-1	TRBJ1-5
TGTGCCAGCAGCTTTCTATCCGGGAGGGTCACAGATACGCAGTATTTT	CASSFLSGRVTDTQYF	-	TRBD2	TRBV11-2	TRBJ2-3
TGTGCCAGCAGCCCTACTTTCGGGACAGGTCGTGGAAACACCATATATTTT	CASSPTFGTGRGNTIYF	-	TRBD1	TRBV9	TRBJ1-3
TGTGCCAGCAGCCAGGCTCAACGCCCCTATGGCTACACCTTC	CASSQAQRPYGYTF	-	-	TRBV14	TRBJ1-2
TGTGCCAGCACCGCGGGGGTCGGGTACGAGCAGTACTTC	CASTAGVGYEQYF	-	TRBD2	TRBV19	TRBJ2-7
TGTGCCAGCAGTCCGGCAGGGGCAGGTGAAAAACTGTTTTTT	CASSPAGAGEKLFF	-	-	TRBV28	TRBJ1-4
TGTGCCAGCAGTCGGGGACAGGGGTTCCTCTCTGGGGCCAACGTCCTGACTTTC	CASSRGQGFLSGANVLTF	-	TRBD1	TRBV27	TRBJ2-6
TGTGCCAGCAGTTTACGGGGGCAGGGGAATGAGCAGTTCTTC	CASSLRGQGNEQFF	once	-	TRBV27	TRBJ2-1
TGTGCCAGCAAGAAATTGAACCGGGGCCCTAGTGGCTACACCTTC	CASKKLNRGPSGYTF	once	-	TRBV27	TRBJ1-2
TGTGCCATCAGTCCCGATTGGGGGAACACTGAAGCTTTCTTT	CAISPDWGNTEAFF	-	-	TRBV10-3	TRBJ1-1
TGTGCCAGCAGCCAACTAAACCGGGGGCAAGAGACCCAGTACTTC	CASSQLNRGQETQYF	once	-	TRBV7-6	TRBJ2-5
TGTGCCAGCAGCTTGGCTAGCGGGAGGGCGCATGAGCAGTTCTTC	CASSLASGRAHEQFF	-	TRBD2	TRBV5-4	TRBJ2-1
TGCGCCAGCAGCTTTCTTGCTAGCGGGAGTCCGGGAGAGACCCAGTACTTC	CASSFLASGSPGETQYF	-	TRBD2	TRBV5-1	TRBJ2-5
TGCGCCAGCAGCTTGGAGGGACAGCAATATCAGCCCCAGCATTTT	CASSLEGQQYQPQHF	-	TRBD1	TRBV5-1	TRBJ1-5
TGCGCCAGCAGCCAAGGACAGGAGTACAATGAGCAGTTCTTC	CASSQGQEYNEQFF	-	-	TRBV4-1	TRBJ2-1
TGTGCCAGCAGTTTACGTATGGAGCAGTTCTTC	CASSLRMEQFF	-	-	TRBV12-3/TRBV12-4	TRBJ2-1
TGTGCCAGCAGCCATCGGACAACCGTGGCCGGGGAGCTGTTTTTT	CASSHRTTVAGELFF	-	-	TRBV11-2	TRBJ2-2